This T cell receptor beta chain appears in the sequencing data of a study of breast tumors, draining lymph nodes, adjacent tissues. Overall study findings and caveats: The data were judged consistent with most tumor T cells coming from lymph node and expanding in tumor.

TCRdb re-called the multiplex PCR reads through MiXCR, storing one row per CDR3 protein. The sample holds some 47,000 distinct CDR3 sequences, roughly 40% seen once. CDR3 length equals 14 residues. Trimming left V 1 base short and J 4 bases short, with 10 bases between. CDR1 is SGHAT and CDR2 is FQNNGV in the germline V gene. This clonotype was seen at least ten times. Its cognate antigen is unknown. Sequenced input: breast tumor tissue. The rearrangement uses TRBV11-2 and TRBJ2-5; a possible D gene is TRBD1 (6 bases). The TCR was taken from a female donor with breast cancer. Some clones in this sample may be carry-over from other donors' samples. Here the CDR3 DNA reads TGTGCCAGCAGCTTAGTCAGGGGCGGAGAGACCCAGTACTTC. Amino acids: CASSLVRGGETQYF. The full variable domain, completed using reference TRBV11-2 and TRBJ2-5, is EAGVAQSPRYKIIEKRQSVAFWCNPISGHATLYWYQQILGQGPKLLIQFQNNGVVDDSQLPKDRFSAERLKGVDSTLKIQPAKLEDSAVYLCASSLVRGGETQYFGPGTRLLVL.